The clone carrying this T cell receptor (beta chain) was seen a handful of times. Its antigen is still unknown. What was sequenced were expressed TCRB transcripts, since all of the isolated RNA had been reverse transcribed. TCRdb keeps only in-frame clones here, not all; method: immunoSEQ multiplex PCR. Of 500,000 to 800,000 clones detected, around an eighth appear once; the ten largest clones hold approximately 0.11%. The sample originates from a study of beta chain features in type 1 diabetes. Study summary: There was similarity between patients and healthy donors in age, gender and cell yields. Study-level results: A potential influence of HLA type upon TCRB rearrangement remained unresolved herein. Among patients, naive, central memory and Treg TCRB repertoires appeared more similar than among healthy donors. TCRB CDR3s from Type 1 diabetes patients were moderately but significantly shorter in all four CD4+ subsets. A pattern of fewer insertions and more deletions at VDJ junctions was seen in type 1 diabetes patients.

CDR3 length: 16 amino acids. The V end lost 2 bases, the J end lost 1 base, and 12 bases lay between the germline ends. The sequencing input was naive CD4+ T cells from blood. The chain has TRBV23-1 and TRBJ1-5; D is ambiguous. TRBV23-1 is an ORF; its function is uncertain. The TCR was taken from a man younger than 45 with type 1 diabetes. This CDR3 is CASSQNEVPSNQPQHF. CDR3 bases: TGCGCCAGCAGTCAAAATGAGGTCCCAAGCAATCAGCCCCAGCATTTT.